The 16 T cell receptor beta chains below were found in one sample sequenced in a study of shared clonotypes between healthy human individuals. Assay: immunoSEQ multiplex PCR; the TCRdb copy retains only in-frame clones and omits some. Of over a million clones in the sample, around 97% were seen once. The sequenced sample consisted of naive CD4+ T cells sorted from blood. This sample's subset: CD45RA+ positively selected. The receptors were gathered from a man under 40 in good health.

This rearrangement joins TRBV27 to TRBJ2-3; D may be TRBD1 or TRBD2 (5 bases each). The CDR3 consists of 13 residues. Germline-derived CDR1 and CDR2 are MNHEY and SMNVEV (reference sequence). V was trimmed by 4 bases and J by 4 bases, leaving 9 bases between them. CDR3 sequence (DNA): TGTGCCAGCAGTTATGGGGGAGCAGATACGCAGTATTTT. This gives the protein CASSYGGADTQYF.

In its sample, this clone was seen once. The rearrangement links TRBV2 to TRBJ2-3; a weak D match, TRBD2 (5 bases). Germline CDR1 SNHLY, CDR2 FYNNEI. Deletions cut 5 bases from V and 0 bases from J, with 12 bases between. This CDR3 has 15 amino acids. CDR3 sequence: CASSLAGISTDTQYF. Here the CDR3 DNA reads TGTGCCAGCAGTTTGGCGGGTATAAGCACAGATACGCAGTATTTT.

The J gene is TRBJ2-1, the V gene TRBV2, with 13 bases that match TRBD2. The CDR3 is 16 amino acids. The V segment lost 6 bases and the J segment 4 bases; nucleotides outside the gene matches: 6. The germline gives CDR1 SNHLY, CDR2 FYNNEI. CDR3 sequence: CASRPLAGGAYNEQFF. The DNA of the CDR3 is TGTGCCAGCAGACCACTAGCGGGAGGGGCTTACAATGAGCAGTTCTTC.

CDR3: CASSDVGGSNQPQHF. CDR3 nucleotide sequence: TGTGCCAGCAGTGATGTAGGGGGTAGCAATCAGCCCCAGCATTTT. The gene calls are TRBV2 and TRBJ1-5, with D tentatively TRBD1 (6 bases). The CDR3 has 15 amino acids. Germline lookup yields CDR1 SNHLY and CDR2 FYNNEI. Trimming pared 3 bases from V and 0 bases from J, leaving 9 bases between.

The chain is built from TRBV5-1 and TRBJ2-7; 8 bases agree with TRBD2. Germline assignment: CDR1 SGHRS and CDR2 YFSETQ. The junction had 13 bases not matched to a gene; V was cut back by 4 bases and J by 4 bases. The CDR3 sequence is 16 residues long. Here the CDR3 DNA reads TGCGCCAGCAGCACAGACAGGACTAGCCTACGGTACGAGCAGTACTTC. Protein sequence: CASSTDRTSLRYEQYF.

This chain joins TRBV10-1 and TRBJ2-1; D unresolved. Trimming left V 3 bases short and J 0 bases short, with 6 bases between. Germline values: CDR1 WNHNN, CDR2 SYGVQD (reference sequence). The length of the CDR3 is 14 residues. The CDR3 DNA reads TGCGCCAGCAGTGACCCGAGCTCCTACAATGAGCAGTTCTTC. Encoded protein: CASSDPSSYNEQFF.

This clone appeared a single time. The J gene is TRBJ2-5, the V gene TRBV7-9; D unresolved. Germline V gives CDR1 SEHNR, CDR2 FQNEAQ (reference sequence). Deletions cut 5 bases from V and 5 bases from J, with 18 bases between. The CDR3 runs to 15 residues. CDR3 protein: CASSHAPGSSETQYF. The CDR3 DNA sequence: TGTGCCAGCAGCCATGCGCCAGGCTCCTCGGAGACCCAGTACTTC.

The chain carries TRBV18 and TRBJ2-5; the D is unclear. In germline, CDR1 is KGHSH, CDR2 LQKENI. The CDR3 contains 13 residues. V gave up 6 bases and J gave up 4 bases, with 12 bases separating them. CDR3 in amino acids: CASSYGPGETQYF. The CDR3, as DNA: TGTGCCAGCTCGTACGGTCCGGGAGAGACCCAGTACTTC.

The rearrangement links TRBV28 to TRBJ2-2, with no clear D. Trimming left V 2 bases short and J 3 bases short, with 4 bases between. The germline gives CDR1 MDHEN, CDR2 SYDVKM. The CDR3 contains 13 residues. CDR3 region: CASSLTYTGELFF. The CDR3 DNA reads TGTGCCAGCAGTTTAACATACACCGGGGAGCTGTTTTTT.

The rearrangement joins TRBV28 to TRBJ1-2; D gene unclear. The ends were cut back, 6 bases at V and 0 bases at J, with 8 bases in the middle. The CDR3 sequence is 13 residues long. Germline V CDR1 and CDR2: MDHEN, SYDVKM. The chain's CDR3 is CASSGKANYGYTF. Written as DNA, the CDR3 is TGTGCCAGCAGCGGGAAAGCTAACTATGGCTACACCTTC.

The gene calls are TRBV11-2 and TRBJ2-4; D unclear. The CDR3 loop spans 12 amino acids. Germline V gives CDR1 SGHAT, CDR2 FQNNGV. Trimming shortened V by 2 bases and J by 12 bases, and 11 bases separated the two germline ends. The CDR3 region has the DNA TGTGCCAGCAGCTTATTCGCACGGAATCAGTACTTC. As protein: CASSLFARNQYF.

The chain uses TRBV28 and TRBJ1-1; D remains unclear. Germline V gene data show CDR1 as MDHEN and CDR2 as SYDVKM. V was shortened by 6 bases and J by 1 base, with 15 bases between the two germline ends. CDR3 length: 15 residues. CDR3 sequence reads: CASSLGLARNTEAFF. The CDR3 nucleotides are TGTGCCAGCAGCCTAGGGTTAGCTAGGAACACTGAAGCTTTCTTT.

The chain carries TRBV13 and TRBJ2-7; the match to TRBD1 covers 8 bases. Per germline, CDR1 PRHDT and CDR2 FYEKMQ (reference sequence). The CDR3 contains 15 residues. The J segment lost 5 bases and the V segment lost 3 bases, leaving 9 bases of the junction unmatched. CDR3 region: CASSFALAGGHEQYF. The DNA for the CDR3 is TGTGCCAGCAGCTTTGCTTTGGCAGGGGGCCACGAGCAGTACTTC.

The chain combines TRBV28 with TRBJ2-3; D possibly uses TRBD1 or TRBD2 (5 bases each). There are 13 residues in the CDR3. From germline, CDR1 is MDHEN and CDR2 SYDVKM. V was clipped by 3 bases and J by 7 bases, with 11 bases between them. In DNA, the CDR3 is TGTGCCAGCAGTTTCCGGGGCCCAAATACGCAGTATTTT. This codes for CASSFRGPNTQYF.

V and J are TRBV5-6 and TRBJ2-3, with 11 bases that match TRBD2. Germline V gene sequence: CDR1 SGHDT, CDR2 YYEEEE. The CDR3 consists of 16 residues. The J segment lost 0 bases and the V segment lost 3 bases, leaving 3 bases of the junction unmatched. In nucleotides, the CDR3 is TGTGCCAGCAGCTCGACTAGCGGGACAAGCACAGATACGCAGTATTTT. It codes for CASSSTSGTSTDTQYF.

Concerning this clone: In the same sample, other DNA sequences code for this CDR3. The chain couples TRBV20-1 to TRBJ2-5; no reliable D call. Trimming stripped 3 bases from V and 5 bases from J, with 4 bases between. The length of the CDR3 is 10 residues. CDR1 and CDR2 from the germline V gene are DFQATT and SNEGSKA (reference sequence). In DNA, the CDR3 is TGCAGTGCTAGCACCGAGACCCAGTACTTC. Protein sequence: CSASTETQYF.